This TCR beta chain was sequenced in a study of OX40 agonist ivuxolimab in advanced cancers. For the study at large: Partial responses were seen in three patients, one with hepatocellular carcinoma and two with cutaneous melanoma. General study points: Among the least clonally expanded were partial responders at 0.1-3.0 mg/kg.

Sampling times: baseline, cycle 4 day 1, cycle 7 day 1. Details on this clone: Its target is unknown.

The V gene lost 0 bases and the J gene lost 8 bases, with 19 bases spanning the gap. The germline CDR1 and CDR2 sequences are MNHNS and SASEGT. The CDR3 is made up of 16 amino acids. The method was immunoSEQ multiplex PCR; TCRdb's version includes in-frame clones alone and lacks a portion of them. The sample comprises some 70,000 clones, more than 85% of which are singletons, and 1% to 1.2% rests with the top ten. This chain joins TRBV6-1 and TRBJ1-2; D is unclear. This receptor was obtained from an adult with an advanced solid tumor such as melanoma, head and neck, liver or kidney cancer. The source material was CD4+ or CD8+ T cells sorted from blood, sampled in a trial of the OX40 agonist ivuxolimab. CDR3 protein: CASSEAYDVTAFGYTF. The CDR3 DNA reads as TGTGCCAGCAGTGAAGCCTACGACGTGACGGCATTCGGCTACACCTTC.